This TCR beta chain originates from a study of circulating and synovial CD4+ cells in juvenile arthritis. TCRdb's copy holds only in-frame clones and misses some; the assay was immunoSEQ multiplex PCR. The profile shows 32,000 or so clones, 90% to 95% of them singletons. This CDR3 has 15 amino acids. The junction had 10 bases not matched to a gene; V was cut back by 7 bases and J by 1 base. Germline V gene sequence: CDR1 MNHEY, CDR2 SMNVEV (reference sequence). The specimen sequenced was CD4+ T cells from blood. The receptor's source is a human donor with juvenile idiopathic arthritis. The chain combines TRBV27 with TRBJ2-7; 7 bases are shared with TRBD1. The CDR3 DNA reads as TGTGCCAGCAAGCTAGAGACAGGGCCATCCTACGAGCAGTACTTC. The encoded protein is CASKLETGPSYEQYF.